This T cell receptor (beta chain) was recorded in a study of breast tumors, draining lymph nodes, adjacent tissues. Via MiXCR, TCRdb re-called the multiplex PCR reads, giving one row per CDR3 protein. Of fewer than 140,000 distinct CDR3 sequences listed, about 30% are singletons. The J segment lost 4 bases and the V segment lost 7 bases, leaving 9 bases of the junction unmatched. The CDR3 length is 14 residues. Germline CDR1 LNHDA, CDR2 SQIVND (reference sequence). Breast cancer patients provided tissue from their axillary draining lymph nodes. The sequenced material came from axillary lymph node tissue. This sequence originates from a female donor with breast cancer. Some clones in this sample may be carry-over from other donors' samples. V usage is TRBV19 and J usage is TRBJ1-2; TRBD1 matches 7 bases. The CDR3 DNA follows: TGTGCCAGTAAGGTCCCAGGGGGGAGCTATGGCTACACCTTC. It is translated as CASKVPGGSYGYTF.